The TCR beta chain under discussion was sequenced for a study of T cells expressing NK-cell markers. General observations from the study: For four donors, these clonotypes were likewise the leading ones in the CD3+CD56-NKG2C+ fraction.

TCRdb re-called the 5' RACE reads; every CDR3 protein appears as one record, without DNA. The repertoire table contains hundreds of thousands of distinct CDR3 sequences. Regarding this clonotype: Its antigen is still unknown.

This receptor was taken from a man younger than 35 in good health. The sequenced material came from blood T cells: a sorted CD56 or NKG2C T cell subset, CD4+ or CD8+ T cells, or bulk PBMC T cells (not recorded which).

The chain's CDR3 is CASSLTGQSGETQYF. The chain carries TRBV7-7 and TRBJ2-5; without DNA, the TCRdb call of TRBD1 cannot be checked. Germline V CDR1 and CDR2: SSHAT, FNYEAQ (reference sequence). The length of the CDR3 is 15 residues.